What follows are 13 T cell receptor beta chains derived from one specimen sequenced in a study of T cell repertoires in cytomegalovirus infection. TCRdb used MiXCR to reprocess the reads, holding one entry per CDR3 protein. The sample contains roughly 230,000 distinct CDR3 sequences, approximately 13% of which appear only once. The material sequenced was PBMCs. Receptor source: a human donor in good health (CMV status not recorded). Some clones in this sample may be carry-over from other donors' samples.

This clonotype was recorded many times. The V and J genes are TRBV6-6 and TRBJ2-4; D perhaps matches TRBD2 (5 bases). There are 16 residues in the CDR3. Germline V gene data show CDR1 as MNHNY and CDR2 as SVGAGI (reference sequence). V was cut by 0 bases and J by 5 bases, with 14 bases left in between. The CDR3 DNA reads as TGTGCCAGCAGTTACTCGATTTTAGGTAGCGAAAACATTCAGTACTTC. This codes for CASSYSILGSENIQYF.

The V call is TRBV20-1, the J call TRBJ2-6, with a weak D call TRBD1 (5 bases). CDR1 DFQATT and CDR2 SNEGSKA come from the germline V gene (reference sequence). This CDR3 contains 14 residues. Trimming stripped 5 bases from V and 4 bases from J, with 12 bases between. DNA for the CDR3: TGCAGTGCTCACCAGACAGTGGGGGCCAACGTCCTGACTTTC. It translates to CSAHQTVGANVLTF.

Remarks on this clonotype: Possible read error: a much larger clone is one base away. The chain links TRBV4-2 to TRBJ1-1; D call uncertain. The CDR3 has 13 residues. Germline loops: CDR1 LGHNA, CDR2 YNFKEQ. Trimming stripped 5 bases from V and 4 bases from J, with 11 bases between. CDR3 in DNA: TGTGCCAGCAGCAAAGTCCTAACCACTGAAGCTTTCTTT. Translated: CASSKVLTTEAFF.

The sample holds a few counts of this clonotype. The V and J genes are TRBV28 and TRBJ2-3, with 10 bases lining up with TRBD2. There are 15 residues in the CDR3. The trim removed 2 bases at V and 6 bases at J, leaving 5 bases unmatched. Germline CDR1 and CDR2: MDHEN and SYDVKM. CDR3 protein: CASSLPSGGADTQYF. CDR3 nucleotide sequence: TGTGCCAGCAGTTTACCCAGCGGGGGGGCGGATACGCAGTATTTT.

This clonotype was detected ten times or more. V is TRBV7-2 and J is TRBJ2-7; 8 bases align to TRBD2. This CDR3 spans 14 amino acids. Germline-derived CDR1 and CDR2 are SGHTA and FQGNSA. Germline trimming cut 6 bases from V and 4 bases from J; bases unmatched to any gene: 8. The CDR3 here is CASSSASGPYEQYF. CDR3 in DNA: TGTGCCAGCAGTAGTGCTAGCGGGCCTTACGAGCAGTACTTC.

The table lists this clonotype with many counts. The chain employs TRBV7-3 and TRBJ1-1, with TRBD1 identical over 7 bases. CDR1 is SGHTA, CDR2 FQGTGA, per germline. With 5 bases clipped from V and 6 bases from J, the junction kept 12 bases outside the gene matches. The CDR3 totals 15 residues. The DNA for the CDR3 is TGTGCCAGCAGCCGGGACAGACTAATCCGCTCTGAAGCTTTCTTT. Encoded protein: CASSRDRLIRSEAFF.

J is TRBJ2-2 and V is TRBV28; a weak D match, TRBD1 (5 bases). Trimming removed 6 bases at V and 7 bases at J, with 12 bases between. Germline CDR1 and CDR2: MDHEN and SYDVKM. CDR3 length: 13 amino acids. Written as DNA, the CDR3 is TGTGCCAGCAGAGGGGCAGGCATCGGGGAGCTGTTTTTT. Protein sequence: CASRGAGIGELFF.

This clonotype was counted many times. The chain carries TRBV7-8 and TRBJ2-3; 10 bases are a match to TRBD1. Trimming removed 0 bases from V and 6 bases from J; junction bases left unmatched: 3. Germline V gene lookup returns CDR1 SGHVS and CDR2 FQNEAQ. The CDR3 spans 15 residues. The CDR3 DNA is TGTGCCAGCAGCTTAGCGGGACAGGGGTATGATACGCAGTATTTT. Encoded protein: CASSLAGQGYDTQYF.

This clonotype appeared many times. This sequence joins TRBV11-2 and TRBJ1-1, with a weak D call TRBD1 (6 bases). V was pared by 5 bases and J by 6 bases, with 10 bases between. Germline lookup yields CDR1 SGHAT and CDR2 FQNNGV. The CDR3 contains 12 residues. CDR3 nucleotide sequence: TGTGCCAGCAGCCTGGGGGGCCCTGAAGCTTTCTTT. This translates into CASSLGGPEAFF.

Comment on this clonotype: A much larger clone is a single base away; this may be a read error. The V call is TRBV4-3, the J call TRBJ2-2; no reliable D call. This CDR3 contains 16 residues. Per germline, CDR1 LGHNA and CDR2 YSLEER. The V end was cut by 3 bases, the J end by 6 bases, with 17 bases between. This chain's CDR3 is CASSQNYKVNSGELFF. CDR3 sequence (DNA): TGCGCCAGCAGCCAGAACTACAAGGTCAACTCCGGGGAGCTGTTTTTT.

In this sample, this clonotype turned up a few times. This sequence joins TRBV5-1 and TRBJ1-1; TRBD1 might be the D (6 bases). CDR3 length: 14 amino acids. Germline CDR1 reads SGHRS; CDR2 reads YFSETQ. V lost 4 bases and J lost 7, with 17 bases in between. The CDR3 DNA sequence: TGCGCCAGCAGCCCCGACAGGCTTCGAGGTGAAGCTTTCTTT. Its protein product is CASSPDRLRGEAFF.

This clonotype was recorded only once. In nucleotides, the CDR3 is TGTGCCAGCAGTTGGAAAGGGGAGCTTGGCTACACCTTC. Its translation: CASSWKGELGYTF. This chain uses TRBV12-3 or TRBV12-4 with TRBJ1-2; maybe TRBD1 (5 bases). The CDR3 extends over 13 amino acids. The V end was cut by 4 bases, the J end by 7 bases, with 13 bases between.

This clonotype turned up a few times. This sequence joins TRBV12-3 or TRBV12-4 and TRBJ1-4; possibly TRBD1 for D (5 bases). The germline V and J ends were trimmed by 3 bases and 4 bases, with 15 bases remaining between them. The CDR3 has 16 residues. CDR3 DNA: TGTGCCAGCAGTTTTGGGGCCGACGCGAATAATGAAAAACTGTTTTTT. It encodes CASSFGADANNEKLFF.